Shown below are 2 T cell receptor beta chains from a single sample sequenced in a study of human T cells and chemical hapten exposure. One entry per CDR3 protein, called by TCRdb with MiXCR from the RACE reads. This sample carries around 120,000 distinct CDR3 sequences, 12% to 15% of them seen once, and the ten largest clones take about 0.85%. Time point of the sample: patch test 1, 2 weeks after DPC sensitization. Treatment here: therapeutic diphenylcyclopropenone sensitization with weekly scalp DPC. Sequenced material: whole blood, taken in connection with sensitization to the hapten diphenylcyclopropenone (DPC). The receptors shown here come from a man between 18 and 29 years old with alopecia areata. Some clones in this sample may be carry-over from other donors' samples.

The gene calls are TRBV21-1 and TRBJ2-7. TRBV21-1 counts as a pseudogene. The CDR3 length is 13 residues. CDR3 bases: TGTGCCAGCAGCAATTACACATCCTACGAGCAGTACTTC. Protein product: CASSNYTSYEQYF.

The rearrangement joins TRBV7-2 to TRBJ2-3; no clear D gene. The CDR3 sequence is 11 residues long. V gave up 3 bases and J gave up 7 bases, with 5 bases separating them. CDR1 is SGHTA, CDR2 FQGNSA, per germline. This CDR3 reads CASSLKHTQYF. In DNA form, the CDR3 reads TGTGCCAGCAGCTTGAAGCATACGCAGTATTTT.